This T cell receptor beta chain was documented in a study of blood T cell repertoires in COVID-19. Libraries were prepared by immunoSEQ multiplex PCR; TCRdb keeps only in-frame clonotypes and omits some of them. This sample carries a few hundred thousand clones, about 90% of them seen once, and the ten largest clones take approximately 5%. The specimen was PBMCs or T cells enriched from blood (not recorded which). The clonotype comes from a woman in her twenties or thirties who had recovered from COVID-19.

The CDR3 region is CASSPDRGSNQPQHF. The DNA for the CDR3 is TGTGCCAGCAGTCCGGACAGGGGGAGCAATCAGCCCCAGCATTTT. The rearrangement uses TRBV6-5 and TRBJ1-5, with 10 nucleotides matching TRBD1. Trimming took 5 bases from V and 1 from J; bases not matched to a gene: 2. From germline, CDR1 is MNHEY and CDR2 SVGAGI. CDR3 length equals 15 residues.